This note documents a single TCR beta chain sequence. What it binds is unknown. The CDR3 contains 16 residues. Germline V gene lookup returns CDR1 SGHTA and CDR2 FQGNSA. This entry comes from a study of CXCR3-negative and CXCR3-positive naive CD8 T cells. Study-level points and caveats: Researchers report CXCR3 expression partially decreased after cryopreservation, with fresh PBMCs used in most assays. The naive subsets expressed comparable surface CD5, and the authors inferred TCR strength from TRB CDR3 properties. Comparably high diversity marked both naive subsets, whereas memory CD8+ cells had much lower diversity. In CXCR3-positive naive cells, the TRB CDR3s were more hydrophobic than in CXCR3-negative naive cells.

Carrying UMI labels, the TRB cDNA libraries were prepared through 5' RACE. Reanalyzing the 5' RACE reads, TCRdb keeps one entry per CDR3 protein, without DNA. This sample contains some 99,000 distinct CDR3 sequences. The TCR was taken from a human donor in good health. Some clones in this sample may be carry-over from other donors' samples. Sequenced material: naive CXCR3+ CD8+ T cells from blood. Documented subset: CD45RO-CCR7+CD27+CD95- naive CD8+ T cells expressing CXCR3 (TNR3+). The V gene is TRBV7-2, the J gene TRBJ2-5; without DNA, the TCRdb call of TRBD2 cannot be checked. CDR3 sequence reads: CASSLLSTSILETQYF.